This TCR beta chain was sequenced in a study of beta chain features in type 1 diabetes. Expressed TCRB transcripts were sequenced, since all the RNA that had been isolated was reverse transcribed. TCRdb's table, derived via immunoSEQ multiplex PCR, lists solely in-frame clones and lacks some. The repertoire holds a few hundred thousand clones, with roughly an eighth as singletons. This clone was seen a handful of times. What it binds is unknown. The study, taken as a whole, reports: PCR could preferentially amplify shorter templates, alike in patients and controls. Moderately but significantly shorter TCRB CDR3s were found in Type 1 diabetes patients in all four CD4+ subsets. The study found that naive, central memory and Treg TCRB repertoires appeared more similar in patients than in healthy donors. Type 1 diabetes patients showed fewer insertions and more deletions at VDJ junctions.

Germline assignment: CDR1 MNHEY and CDR2 SVGAGI. Trimming took off 2 bases at V and 4 bases at J, with 12 bases between the two ends. This CDR3 has 15 residues. The sample was naive CD4+ T cells from blood. The clonotype originates from a woman aged 18-35 years with type 1 diabetes. The genes are TRBV6-5 and TRBJ2-1, with D tentatively TRBD1 (6 bases). The CDR3 DNA sequence: TGTGCCAGCAGTTACGGGACAAGCAAGTACAATGAGCAGTTCTTC. Translating gives CASSYGTSKYNEQFF.